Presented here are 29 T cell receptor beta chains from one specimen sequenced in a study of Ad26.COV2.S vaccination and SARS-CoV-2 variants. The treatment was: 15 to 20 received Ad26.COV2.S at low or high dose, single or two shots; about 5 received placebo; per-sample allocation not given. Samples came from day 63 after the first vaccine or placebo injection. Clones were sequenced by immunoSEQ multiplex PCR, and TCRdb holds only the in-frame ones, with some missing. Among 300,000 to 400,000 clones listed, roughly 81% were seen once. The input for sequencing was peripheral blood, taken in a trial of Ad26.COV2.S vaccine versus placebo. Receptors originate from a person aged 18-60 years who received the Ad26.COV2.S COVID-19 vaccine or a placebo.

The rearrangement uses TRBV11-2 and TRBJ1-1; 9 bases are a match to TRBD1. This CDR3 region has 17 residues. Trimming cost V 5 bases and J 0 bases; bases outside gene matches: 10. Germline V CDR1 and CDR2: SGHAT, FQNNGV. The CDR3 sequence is CASSPGTWDRVNTEAFF. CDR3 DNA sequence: TGTGCCAGCAGCCCAGGAACTTGGGACAGGGTGAACACTGAAGCTTTCTTT.

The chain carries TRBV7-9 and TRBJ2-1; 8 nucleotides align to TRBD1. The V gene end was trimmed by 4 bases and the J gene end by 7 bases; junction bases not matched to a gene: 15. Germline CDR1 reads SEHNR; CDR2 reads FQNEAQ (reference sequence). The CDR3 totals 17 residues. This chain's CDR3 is CASSSRWTGPLVNEQFF. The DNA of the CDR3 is TGTGCCAGCAGCTCGAGGTGGACAGGGCCGTTGGTGAATGAGCAGTTCTTC.

CDR3 DNA sequence: TGTGCCAGCAGCTCCTCTGGTGGGCAGTACTTC. The encoded protein is CASSSSGGQYF. V and J are TRBV6-2 or TRBV6-3 and TRBJ2-7; D call uncertain. Germline V gene sequence: CDR1 MNHEY, CDR2 SVGEGT. The CDR3 has 11 residues. V shed 6 bases and J shed 9 bases, with 12 bases lying between them.

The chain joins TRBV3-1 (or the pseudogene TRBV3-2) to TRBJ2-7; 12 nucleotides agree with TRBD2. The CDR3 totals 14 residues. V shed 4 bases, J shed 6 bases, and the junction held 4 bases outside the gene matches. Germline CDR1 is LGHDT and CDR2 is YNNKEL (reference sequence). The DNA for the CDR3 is TGTGCCAGCAGCCGACCGGGACTAGCGGGCGAGCAGTACTTC. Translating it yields CASSRPGLAGEQYF.

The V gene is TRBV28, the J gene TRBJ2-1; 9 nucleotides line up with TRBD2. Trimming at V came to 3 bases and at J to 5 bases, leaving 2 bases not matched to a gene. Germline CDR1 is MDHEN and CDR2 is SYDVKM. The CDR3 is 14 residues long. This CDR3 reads CASSFAGGDNEQFF. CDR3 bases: TGTGCCAGCAGTTTCGCGGGAGGGGACAATGAGCAGTTCTTC.

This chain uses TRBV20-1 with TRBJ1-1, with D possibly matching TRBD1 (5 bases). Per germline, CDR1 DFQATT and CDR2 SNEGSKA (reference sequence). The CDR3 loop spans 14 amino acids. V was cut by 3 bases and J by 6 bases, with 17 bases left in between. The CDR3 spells CSASFPVGDPEAFF. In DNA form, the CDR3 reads TGCAGTGCTAGTTTTCCGGTGGGGGACCCTGAAGCTTTCTTT.

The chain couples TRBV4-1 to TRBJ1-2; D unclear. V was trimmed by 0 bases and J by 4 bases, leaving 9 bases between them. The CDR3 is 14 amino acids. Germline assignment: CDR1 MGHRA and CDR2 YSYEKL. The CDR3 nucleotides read TGCGCCAGCAGCCAAGATTCCACGATCTATGGCTACACCTTC. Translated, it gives CASSQDSTIYGYTF.

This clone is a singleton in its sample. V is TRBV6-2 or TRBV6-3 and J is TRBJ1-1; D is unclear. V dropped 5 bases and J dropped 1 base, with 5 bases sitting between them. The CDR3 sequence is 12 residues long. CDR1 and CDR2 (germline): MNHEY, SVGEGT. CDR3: CASSRANTEAFF. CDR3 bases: TGTGCCAGCAGTAGAGCGAACACTGAAGCTTTCTTT.

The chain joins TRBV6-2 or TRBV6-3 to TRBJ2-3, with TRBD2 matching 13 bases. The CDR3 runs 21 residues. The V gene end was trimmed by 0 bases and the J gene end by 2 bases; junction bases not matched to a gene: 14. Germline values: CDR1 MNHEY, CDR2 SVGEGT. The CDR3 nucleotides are TGTGCCAGCAGTTACTCGCAGACTAGCGGGGGGCCACTTGGGGTCACAGATACGCAGTATTTT. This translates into CASSYSQTSGGPLGVTDTQYF.

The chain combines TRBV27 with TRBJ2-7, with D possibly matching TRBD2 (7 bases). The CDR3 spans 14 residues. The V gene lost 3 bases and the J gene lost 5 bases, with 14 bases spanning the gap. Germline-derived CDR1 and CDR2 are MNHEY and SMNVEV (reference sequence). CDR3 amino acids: CASSFLGGLNEQYF. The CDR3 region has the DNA TGTGCCAGCAGTTTTCTCGGGGGGCTTAACGAGCAGTACTTC.

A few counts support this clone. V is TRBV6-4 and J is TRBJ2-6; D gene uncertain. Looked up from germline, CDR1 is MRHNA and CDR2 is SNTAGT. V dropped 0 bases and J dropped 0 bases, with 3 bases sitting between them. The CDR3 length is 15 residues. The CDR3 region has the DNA TGTGCCAGCAGTGACTCGAGCTCTGGGGCCAACGTCCTGACTTTC. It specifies CASSDSSSGANVLTF.

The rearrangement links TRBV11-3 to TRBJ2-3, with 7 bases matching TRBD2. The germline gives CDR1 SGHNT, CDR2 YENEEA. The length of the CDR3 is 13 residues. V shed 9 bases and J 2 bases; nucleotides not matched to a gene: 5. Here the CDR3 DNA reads TGTGCCAGTGGTCGGGGGGACACAGATACGCAGTATTTT. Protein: CASGRGDTDTQYF.

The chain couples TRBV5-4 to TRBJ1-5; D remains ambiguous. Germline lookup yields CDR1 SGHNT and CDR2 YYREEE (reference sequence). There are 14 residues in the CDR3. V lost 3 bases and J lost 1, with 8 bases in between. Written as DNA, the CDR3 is TGTGCCAGCAGCTCTGGACGGAGCAATCAGCCCCAGCATTTT. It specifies CASSSGRSNQPQHF. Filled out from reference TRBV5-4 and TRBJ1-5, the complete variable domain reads ETGVTQSPTHLIKTRGQQVTLRCSSQSGHNTVSWYQQALGQGPQFIFQYYREEENGRGNFPPRFSGLQFPNYSSELNVNALELDDSALYLCASSSGRSNQPQHFGDGTRLSIL.

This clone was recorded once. CDR3 loop: CAISESIGVGGNSPLHF. The CDR3 nucleotides are TGTGCCATCAGTGAGTCGATTGGAGTAGGGGGAAATTCACCCCTCCACTTT. The gene calls are TRBV10-3 and TRBJ1-6; TRBD1 might be the D (6 bases). V was shortened by 0 bases and J by 7 bases, with 16 bases between the two germline ends. CDR1 is ENHRY and CDR2 is SYGVKD in the germline V gene. CDR3 size: 17 residues.

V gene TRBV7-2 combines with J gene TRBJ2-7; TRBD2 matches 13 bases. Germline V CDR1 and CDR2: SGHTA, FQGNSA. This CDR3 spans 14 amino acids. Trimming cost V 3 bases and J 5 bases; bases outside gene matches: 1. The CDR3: CASSFGLAGDEQYF. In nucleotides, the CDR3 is TGTGCCAGCAGCTTCGGACTAGCGGGGGACGAGCAGTACTTC. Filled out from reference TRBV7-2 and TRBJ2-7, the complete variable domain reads GAGVSQSPSNKVTEKGKDVELRCDPISGHTALYWYRQSLGQGLEFLIYFQGNSAPDKSGLPSDRFSAERTGGSVSTLTIQRTQQEDSAVYLCASSFGLAGDEQYFGPGTRLTVT.

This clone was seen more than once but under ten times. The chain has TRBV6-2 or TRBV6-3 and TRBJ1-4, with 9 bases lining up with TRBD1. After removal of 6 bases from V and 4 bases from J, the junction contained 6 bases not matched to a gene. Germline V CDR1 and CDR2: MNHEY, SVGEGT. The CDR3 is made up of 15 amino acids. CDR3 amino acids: CASSPPGQGNEKLFF. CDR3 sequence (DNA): TGTGCCAGCAGCCCCCCGGGACAGGGTAATGAAAAACTGTTTTTT.

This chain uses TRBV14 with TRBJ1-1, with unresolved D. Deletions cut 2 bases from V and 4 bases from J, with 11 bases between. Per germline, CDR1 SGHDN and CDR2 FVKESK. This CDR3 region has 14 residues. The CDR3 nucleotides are TGTGCCAGCAGCCAAAGTAGATTATTCACTGAAGCTTTCTTT. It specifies CASSQSRLFTEAFF. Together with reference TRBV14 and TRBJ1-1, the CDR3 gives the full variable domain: EAGVTQFPSHSVIEKGQTVTLRCDPISGHDNLYWYRRVMGKEIKFLLHFVKESKQDESGMPNNRFLAERTGGTYSTLKVQPAELEDSGVYFCASSQSRLFTEAFFGQGTRLTVV.

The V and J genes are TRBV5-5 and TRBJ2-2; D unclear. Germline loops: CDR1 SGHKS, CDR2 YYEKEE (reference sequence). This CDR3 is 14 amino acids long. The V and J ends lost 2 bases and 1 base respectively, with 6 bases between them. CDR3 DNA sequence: TGTGCCAGCAGCTTACCAGGGAACACCGGGGAGCTGTTTTTT. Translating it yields CASSLPGNTGELFF.

Here the CDR3 DNA reads TGTGCCAGCAGCCCGGGGGGACAGAGTAGCAATCAGCCCCAGCATTTT. Amino acids: CASSPGGQSSNQPQHF. The chain joins TRBV5-5 to TRBJ1-5, with 7 bases that match TRBD1. V trimming: 4 bases; J trimming: 0 bases; junction bases outside the gene matches: 7. The CDR3 has 16 residues. The germline CDR1 and CDR2 sequences are SGHKS and YYEKEE (reference sequence).

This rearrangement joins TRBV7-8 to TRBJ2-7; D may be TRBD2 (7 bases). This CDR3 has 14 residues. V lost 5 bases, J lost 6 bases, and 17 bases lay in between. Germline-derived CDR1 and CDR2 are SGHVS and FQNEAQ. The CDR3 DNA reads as TGTGCCAGCAGCCCCTCTGGGGGGGGGCGCGAGCAGTACTTC. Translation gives CASSPSGGGREQYF.

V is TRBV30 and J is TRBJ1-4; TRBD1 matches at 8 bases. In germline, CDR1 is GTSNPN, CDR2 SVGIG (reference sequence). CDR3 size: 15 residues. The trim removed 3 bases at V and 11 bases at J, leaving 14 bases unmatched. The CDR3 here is CAWSKSGQEFSKLFF. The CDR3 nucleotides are TGTGCCTGGAGCAAATCGGGACAGGAGTTTAGTAAACTGTTTTTT.

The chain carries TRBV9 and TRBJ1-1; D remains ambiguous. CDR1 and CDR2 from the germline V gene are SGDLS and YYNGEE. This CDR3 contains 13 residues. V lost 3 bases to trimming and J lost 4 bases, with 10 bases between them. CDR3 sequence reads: CASSGGGGTEAFF. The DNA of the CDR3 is TGTGCCAGCAGCGGAGGTGGCGGCACTGAAGCTTTCTTT.

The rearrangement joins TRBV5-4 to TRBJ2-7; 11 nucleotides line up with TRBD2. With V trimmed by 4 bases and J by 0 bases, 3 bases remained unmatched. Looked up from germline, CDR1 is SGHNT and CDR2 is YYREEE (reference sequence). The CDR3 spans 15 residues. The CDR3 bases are TGTGCCAGCAGCGTGGGGACTAGCGGCTCCTACGAGCAGTACTTC. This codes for CASSVGTSGSYEQYF.

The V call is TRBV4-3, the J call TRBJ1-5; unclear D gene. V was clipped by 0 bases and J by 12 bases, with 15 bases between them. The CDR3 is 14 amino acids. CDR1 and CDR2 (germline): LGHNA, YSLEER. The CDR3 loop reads CASSQEIDQRNQHF. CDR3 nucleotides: TGCGCCAGCAGCCAAGAGATAGATCAGAGGAACCAGCATTTT.

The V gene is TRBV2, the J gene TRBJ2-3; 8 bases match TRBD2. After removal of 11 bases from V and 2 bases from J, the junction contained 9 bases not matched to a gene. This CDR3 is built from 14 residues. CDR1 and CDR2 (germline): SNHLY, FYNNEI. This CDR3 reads CASWAGGLTDTQYF. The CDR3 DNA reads TGTGCCTCATGGGCGGGGGGCCTCACAGATACGCAGTATTTT.

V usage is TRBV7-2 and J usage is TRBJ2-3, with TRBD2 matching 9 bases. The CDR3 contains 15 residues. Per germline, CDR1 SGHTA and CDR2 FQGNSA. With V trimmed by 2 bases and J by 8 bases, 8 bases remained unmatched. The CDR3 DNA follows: TGTGCCAGCAGCTTAATTAGCGGGGGCCAAGGTACGCAGTATTTT. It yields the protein CASSLISGGQGTQYF.

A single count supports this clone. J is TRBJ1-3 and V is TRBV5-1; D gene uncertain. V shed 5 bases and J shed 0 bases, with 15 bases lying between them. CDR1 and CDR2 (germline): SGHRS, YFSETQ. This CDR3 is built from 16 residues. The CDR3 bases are TGCGCCAGCAGGCGCTCCACTACAGACTCTGGAAACACCATATATTTT. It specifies CASRRSTTDSGNTIYF.

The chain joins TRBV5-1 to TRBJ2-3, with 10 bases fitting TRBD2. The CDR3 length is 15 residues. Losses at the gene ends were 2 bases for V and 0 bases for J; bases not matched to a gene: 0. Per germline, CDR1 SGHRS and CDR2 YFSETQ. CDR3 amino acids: CASSLLAGSTDTQYF. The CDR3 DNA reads TGCGCCAGCAGCTTACTAGCGGGAAGCACAGATACGCAGTATTTT.

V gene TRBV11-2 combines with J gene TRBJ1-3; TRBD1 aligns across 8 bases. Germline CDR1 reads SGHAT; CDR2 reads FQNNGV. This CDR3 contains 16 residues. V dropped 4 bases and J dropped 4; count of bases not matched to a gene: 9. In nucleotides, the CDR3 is TGTGCCAGCAGCTCGAAAGGGACAGGTTTAGGAAACACCATATATTTT. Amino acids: CASSSKGTGLGNTIYF.